A selection of T cell receptor beta chains follows, all from one sample in a study of T-cell memory formation after mild COVID-19. TCRdb processed the 5' RACE reads anew with MiXCR; each CDR3 protein has one entry. Here the sample spans under 250,000 distinct CDR3 sequences, around 9.1% being singletons. Material for sequencing was PBMCs or a T cell subset sorted from them (not recorded which). Source of these receptors: a man between 18 and 35 years old who had mild COVID-19 (a few samples of this study predate the infection). Cell type and time point are not known. Each CDR3 is given with its conserved first and last residue. A D gene is named only where the DNA matches it firmly. The size field is filled for only some rows; it gives once, few, many or a size class.

>.|TRBJ1-6|TRBV6-6|many
CASRPPLHF
TGTGCCAGCCGACCACCCCTCCACTTT
>TRBD1|TRBJ2-5|TRBV5-5|few
CASSLYYGTGQETQYF
TGTGCCAGCAGCTTGTACTACGGGACAGGGCAAGAGACCCAGTACTTC
>.|TRBJ2-5|TRBV5-5|.
CASSPLGPLETQYF
TGTGCCAGCAGCCCGCTAGGGCCTCTTGAGACCCAGTACTTC
>.|TRBJ2-7|TRBV5-1|few
CASSKTSQGYEQYF
TGCGCCAGCAGCAAAACCTCACAGGGCTACGAGCAGTACTTC
>.|TRBJ1-4|TRBV3-1|.
CASSPTEEKLFF
TGTGCCAGCAGCCCCACCGAAGAAAAACTGTTTTTT
>TRBD1|TRBJ2-3|TRBV6-5|few
CASSYSETGASTDTQYF
TGTGCCAGCAGTTACTCTGAGACAGGGGCCAGCACAGATACGCAGTATTTT
>.|TRBJ2-5|TRBV3-1|few
CASSQEGRRETQYF
TGTGCCAGCAGCCAAGAGGGCAGGAGGGAGACCCAGTACTTC
>.|TRBJ2-2|TRBV6-5|.
CASSYWGGATGELFF
TGTGCCAGCAGTTACTGGGGGGGGGCCACCGGGGAGCTGTTTTTT
>.|TRBJ2-2|TRBV3-1|.
CASSESLSSENTGELFF
TGTGCCAGCAGCGAGTCTCTGAGTAGCGAGAACACCGGGGAGCTGTTTTTT
>.|TRBJ1-2|TRBV29-1|.
CSVSWPTGDGYTF
TGCAGCGTTAGTTGGCCCACGGGCGATGGCTACACCTTC
>TRBD2|TRBJ2-7|TRBV7-3|few
CASSLSGGVEQYF
TGTGCCAGCAGCTTAAGTGGGGGGGTCGAGCAGTACTTC
>TRBD2|TRBJ2-3|TRBV20-1|few
CSARSGSSGGAPHTDTQYF
TGCAGTGCTAGATCGGGGTCTAGCGGGGGGGCCCCCCACACAGATACGCAGTATTTT
>.|TRBJ2-3|TRBV5-1|many
CASSFEGTDTQYF
TGTGCCAGCAGCTTTGAAGGGACAGATACGCAGTATTTT
>.|TRBJ1-2|TRBV20-1|.
CSAPRGGVGYTF
TGCAGTGCCCCGCGGGGTGGGGTTGGCTACACCTTC
>.|TRBJ1-2|TRBV28|few
CASGPYGYTF
TGTGCCAGCGGACCCTATGGCTACACCTTC
>.|TRBJ2-3|TRBV15|few
CATSRDKAGATDTQYF
TGTGCCACCAGCAGAGATAAGGCGGGGGCCACAGATACGCAGTATTTT
>.|TRBJ2-2|TRBV24-1|few
CATSDATRPWELFF
TGTGCCACCAGTGACGCAACCAGACCCTGGGAGCTGTTTTTT
>.|TRBJ1-2|TRBV6-2/TRBV6-3|.
CASSYSRAWYGYTF
TGTGCCAGCAGTTACTCCAGAGCCTGGTATGGCTACACCTTC
>TRBD1|TRBJ2-3|TRBV5-1|few
CASSLGRGQGTDTQYF
TGCGCCAGCAGCTTGGGTCGCGGACAGGGCACAGATACGCAGTATTTT
>.|TRBJ2-1|TRBV28|few
CASTWGFINEQFF
TGTGCCAGCACCTGGGGGTTTATCAATGAGCAGTTCTTC
>TRBD2|TRBJ2-1|TRBV18|.
CASSPSGLAGGNEQFF
TGTGCCAGCTCACCCTCCGGACTAGCGGGGGGCAATGAGCAGTTCTTC
>TRBD1|TRBJ2-1|TRBV7-9|many
CASSFRGQGAQNEQFF
TGTGCCAGCAGCTTCCGAGGACAGGGGGCTCAGAATGAGCAGTTCTTC
>TRBD1|TRBJ1-4|TRBV2|.
CAGGSLDRALLFF
TGTGCCGGCGGCAGCCTCGACAGGGCATTACTGTTTTTT
>TRBD1|TRBJ1-1|TRBV18|many
CASSPDRENTEAFF
TGTGCCAGCTCACCAGACAGGGAGAACACTGAAGCTTTCTTT
>.|TRBJ2-2|TRBV20-1|.
CSARAGSLNTGELFF
TGCAGTGCTAGAGCAGGGTCTCTGAACACCGGGGAGCTGTTTTTT
>.|TRBJ2-3|TRBV9|.
CASSALGADTQYF
TGTGCCAGCAGCGCCCTGGGGGCAGATACGCAGTATTTT
>TRBD1|TRBJ1-5|TRBV20-1|few
CSATDRVGPQHF
TGCAGTGCTACAGACAGGGTAGGGCCCCAGCATTTT
>TRBD1|TRBJ1-1|TRBV7-9|many
CASSPGQVWNTEAFF
TGTGCCAGCAGCCCGGGACAGGTTTGGAACACTGAAGCTTTCTTT
>TRBD1|TRBJ1-5|TRBV28|.
CASSTGTGVQPQHF
TGTGCCAGCAGCACCGGGACAGGGGTTCAGCCCCAGCATTTT
>.|TRBJ1-1|TRBV28|.
CAIRRGETEAFF
TGTGCCATCCGCAGGGGAGAAACTGAAGCTTTCTTT
>TRBD1|TRBJ1-1|TRBV25-1|few
CASGSPRDRDRAFF
TGTGCCAGCGGTTCTCCCCGGGACAGGGATCGAGCTTTCTTT
>TRBD1|TRBJ1-6|TRBV2|few
CASQQRRQGYSPLHF
TGTGCCAGCCAGCAACGGAGACAGGGATACTCACCCCTCCACTTT
>TRBD1|TRBJ1-2|TRBV5-5|.
CASSPTRRQGGANYGYTF
TGTGCCAGCAGCCCCACGCGGCGACAGGGAGGAGCTAACTATGGCTACACCTTC
>TRBD2|TRBJ2-5|TRBV20-1|few
CSAGLAGAQETQYF
TGCAGTGCTGGACTAGCGGGGGCACAAGAGACCCAGTACTTC
>TRBD2|TRBJ2-2|TRBV4-3|many
CASTPGLTNTGELFF
TGCGCCAGCACGCCGGGACTAACAAACACCGGGGAGCTGTTTTTT
>.|TRBJ2-5|TRBV6-2/TRBV6-3|few
CASSRGGPRIQETQYF
TGTGCCAGCAGTCGCGGGGGCCCCCGAATTCAAGAGACCCAGTACTTC
>TRBD1|TRBJ1-6|TRBV2|.
CASSESGGQGHSPLHF
TGTGCCAGCAGTGAAAGCGGGGGACAGGGGCATTCACCCCTCCACTTT
>.|TRBJ1-1|TRBV7-2|.
CASSLVEVGGFGTEAFF
TGTGCCAGCAGCTTAGTTGAAGTTGGGGGGTTTGGTACTGAAGCTTTCTTT
>.|TRBJ1-2|TRBV29-1|many
CSVERGIENYGYTF
TGCAGCGTTGAGAGAGGTATTGAAAACTATGGCTACACCTTC
>TRBD1|TRBJ2-1|TRBV3-1|many
CASSQTAPGQGTFF
TGTGCCAGCAGCCAAACGGCTCCGGGACAGGGGACGTTCTTC
>TRBD1|TRBJ1-5|TRBV5-6|few
CASSLGDRSHYSNQPQHF
TGTGCCAGCAGCTTGGGGGACAGGAGTCATTATAGCAATCAGCCCCAGCATTTT
>.|TRBJ2-5|TRBV7-9|many
CASSLRDTQETQYF
TGTGCCAGCAGCCTCCGGGACACCCAAGAGACCCAGTACTTC
>TRBD1|TRBJ2-7|TRBV5-1|.
CASSGGQAFYEQYF
TGCGCCAGCAGCGGGGGACAGGCCTTCTACGAGCAGTACTTC
>TRBD1|TRBJ1-3|TRBV7-9|few
CASRRGETGEDF
TGTGCCAGCAGACGCGGGGAAACAGGGGAGGATTTT
>TRBD1|TRBJ2-1|TRBV6-5|.
CASGTGWRNEQFF
TGTGCCAGCGGGACAGGGTGGAGGAATGAGCAGTTCTTC
>.|TRBJ1-5|TRBV20-1|.
CSARGGRRNQPQHF
TGCAGTGCTAGAGGAGGACGAAGGAATCAGCCCCAGCATTTT
>.|TRBJ2-3|TRBV5-6|few
CASKGVDTQYF
TGTGCCAGTAAAGGGGTCGATACGCAGTATTTT
>.|TRBJ1-2|TRBV7-9|few
CASSFRGPYGYTF
TGTGCCAGCAGCTTTCGGGGTCCCTATGGCTACACCTTC
>.|TRBJ1-1|TRBV7-9|many
CASSLQAGDTEAFF
TGTGCCAGCAGCTTACAGGCCGGAGACACTGAAGCTTTCTTT
>.|TRBJ1-5|TRBV7-2|few
CASSLPGHNNQPQHF
TGTGCCAGCAGCTTACCCGGACATAACAATCAGCCCCAGCATTTT
>.|TRBJ2-3|TRBV7-6|.
CASSLAGWNRVLYF
TGTGCCAGCAGCTTAGCGGGGTGGAATAGGGTTCTGTATTTT
>.|TRBJ1-1|TRBV5-6|few
CASSLFSRENTEAFF
TGTGCCAGCAGCTTGTTTAGCCGGGAGAACACTGAAGCTTTCTTT
>.|TRBJ1-1|TRBV18|.
CASSLLHNTEAFF
TGTGCCAGCTCTCTCTTACATAACACTGAAGCTTTCTTT
>.|TRBJ1-5|TRBV5-1|.
CASSSEGNSNQPQHF
TGCGCCAGCAGCTCCGAGGGGAATAGCAATCAGCCCCAGCATTTT
>TRBD2|TRBJ2-1|TRBV7-3|.
CASSPVAASGRERFF
TGTGCCAGCAGCCCCGTGGCGGCTAGCGGGAGGGAGCGATTCTTC
>.|TRBJ1-2|TRBV4-3|many
CASSQEASYGYTF
TGCGCCAGCAGCCAAGAGGCTTCCTATGGCTACACCTTC
>.|TRBJ2-4|TRBV5-5|many
CASSLAGENIQYF
TGTGCCAGCAGCTTAGCAGGGGAAAACATTCAGTACTTC
>TRBD1|TRBJ1-1|TRBV7-2|many
CASSLDRIGTEAFF
TGTGCCAGCAGCTTGGACAGGATTGGTACTGAAGCTTTCTTT
>.|TRBJ1-6|TRBV12-3/TRBV12-4|many
CASGYTTNSPLHF
TGTGCCAGCGGATATACGACTAATTCACCCCTCCACTTT
>.|TRBJ1-5|TRBV7-2|many
CASSRDGSSNQPQHF
TGTGCCAGCAGCCGTGACGGAAGTAGCAATCAGCCCCAGCATTTT